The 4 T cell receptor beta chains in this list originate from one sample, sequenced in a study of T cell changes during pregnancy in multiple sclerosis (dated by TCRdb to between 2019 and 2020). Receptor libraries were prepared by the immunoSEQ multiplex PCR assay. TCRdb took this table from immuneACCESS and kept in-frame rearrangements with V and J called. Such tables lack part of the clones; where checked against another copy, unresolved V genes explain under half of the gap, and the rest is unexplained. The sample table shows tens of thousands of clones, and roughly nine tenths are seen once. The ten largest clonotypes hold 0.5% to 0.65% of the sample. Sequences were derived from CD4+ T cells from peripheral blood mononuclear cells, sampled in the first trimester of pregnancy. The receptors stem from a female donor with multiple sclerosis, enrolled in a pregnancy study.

The DNA for the CDR3 is TGTGCCACCAGCAGAAAAATAGCGGGAGGGTTCTACAATGAGCAGTTCTTC. It specifies CATSRKIAGGFYNEQFF. The chain recombines TRBV15 with TRBJ2-1; 11 nucleotides align to TRBD2. This CDR3 region has 17 residues. CDR1 and CDR2 (germline): LNHNV, YYDKDF (reference sequence). J gave up 3 bases and V 2 bases, and 6 bases lay outside the gene matches.

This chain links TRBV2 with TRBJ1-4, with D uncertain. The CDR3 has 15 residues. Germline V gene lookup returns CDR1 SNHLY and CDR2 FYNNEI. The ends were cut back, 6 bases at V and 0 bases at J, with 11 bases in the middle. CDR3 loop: CASRAQEATNEKLFF. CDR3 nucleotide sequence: TGTGCCAGCAGGGCCCAAGAGGCAACTAATGAAAAACTGTTTTTT.

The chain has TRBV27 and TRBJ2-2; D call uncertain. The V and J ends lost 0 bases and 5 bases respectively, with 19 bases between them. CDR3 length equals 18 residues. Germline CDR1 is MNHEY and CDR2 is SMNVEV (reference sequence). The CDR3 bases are TGTGCCAGCAGTTTATCGCTGCCGGTCCCCCCGTTAACCGGGGAGCTGTTTTTT. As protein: CASSLSLPVPPLTGELFF.

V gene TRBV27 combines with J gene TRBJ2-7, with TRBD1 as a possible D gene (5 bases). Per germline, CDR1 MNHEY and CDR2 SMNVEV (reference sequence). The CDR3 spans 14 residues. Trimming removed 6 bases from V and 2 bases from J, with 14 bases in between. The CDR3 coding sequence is TGTGCCAGCAGCTCGACAGCACAGCCCTACGAGCAGTACTTC. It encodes CASSSTAQPYEQYF.